The T cell receptor beta chain described here comes from a study of T cell responses to AZD1222 COVID-19 vaccine. Study-wide results and caveats: There were mostly white British donors and more females than males, and clonal diversity was possibly underestimated.

Sequenced by immunoSEQ multiplex PCR; TCRdb stores in-frame clones only, minus some. In the table there are about 260,000 clones, roughly 93% of which are singletons. As for this clone: Its antigen is still unknown.

The CDR3 totals 13 residues. Germline-derived CDR1 and CDR2 are LGHNA and YSLEER. V lost 0 bases, J lost 9 bases, and 8 bases lay in between. The TCR originated in an adult in good health. The chain is built from TRBV4-3 and TRBJ2-2; a weak D match, TRBD2 (5 bases). This specimen was peripheral blood, taken on day 0 of AZD1222 vaccination. CDR3 sequence (DNA): TGCGCCAGCAGCCAAGATCACGGGAGGGAGCTGTTTTTT. This sequence encodes CASSQDHGRELFF.